Below, 11 T cell receptor beta chains from the same sample are listed, as sequenced in a study of cytomegalovirus exposure and HLA in healthy donors. The assay was immunoSEQ multiplex PCR, and TCRdb's table has in-frame clones only and misses some. The sample carries under 250,000 clones, roughly 83% recorded once. Sample: PBMCs. The receptor source for this set is a woman younger than 30 in good health and CMV-seronegative.

This chain connects TRBV29-1 to TRBJ2-1; 12 nucleotides align to TRBD2. CDR1 and CDR2 from the germline V gene are SQVTM and ANQGSEA. The CDR3 extends over 14 amino acids. The CDR3 loop is CGGRGLAGYNEQFF. The CDR3 nucleotides read TGCGGGGGGAGGGGACTAGCGGGTTACAATGAGCAGTTCTTC.

The V gene is TRBV6-1, the J gene TRBJ2-7, with D perhaps matching TRBD2 (6 bases). V lost 2 bases and J lost 2, with 22 bases in between. The germline V gene has CDR1 MNHNS and CDR2 SASEGT. This CDR3 is 18 amino acids long. CDR3 in DNA: TGTGCCAGCAGTGAATTCGTTAGTGGGCTAGCGAGCCCCTACGAGCAGTACTTC. Translation gives CASSEFVSGLASPYEQYF.

The chain is built from TRBV2 and TRBJ2-1; a weak D match, TRBD2 (6 bases). This CDR3 is 11 amino acids long. Germline CDR1 SNHLY, CDR2 FYNNEI. The ends were cut back, 7 bases at V and 15 bases at J, with 16 bases in the middle. CDR3 protein: CASTEEGLRFF. In DNA form, the CDR3 reads TGTGCCAGCACTGAGGAGGGACTTAGGTTCTTC.

V is TRBV2 and J is TRBJ2-7; 9 positions agree with TRBD2. Germline CDR1 and CDR2: SNHLY and FYNNEI. The CDR3 spans 15 residues. Trimming removed 3 bases from V and 7 bases from J; junction bases left unmatched: 10. CDR3 in amino acids: CASSEGIAGVREQYF. The CDR3 coding sequence is TGTGCCAGCAGTGAGGGAATAGCGGGAGTACGGGAGCAGTACTTC.

The chain combines TRBV7-2 with TRBJ2-1, with a possible D match to TRBD2 (6 bases). This CDR3 is 14 amino acids long. V gave up 0 bases and J gave up 4 bases, with 7 bases separating them. Germline CDR1 is SGHTA and CDR2 is FQGNSA. In nucleotides, the CDR3 is TGTGCCAGCAGCTTAGCGGGGACTTACAATGAGCAGTTCTTC. Its translation is CASSLAGTYNEQFF. The full variable domain, with the rest looked up from reference TRBV7-2 and TRBJ2-1, is GAGVSQSPSNKVTEKGKDVELRCDPISGHTALYWYRQSLGQGLEFLIYFQGNSAPDKSGLPSDRFSAERTGGSVSTLTIQRTQQEDSAVYLCASSLAGTYNEQFFGPGTRLTVL.

As concerns this clone: Sequence at one end of the junction differs from germline and may be a read error. The chain employs TRBV30 and TRBJ1-4; D is ambiguous. In germline, CDR1 is GTSNPN, CDR2 SVGIG (reference sequence). The CDR3 spans 10 residues. CDR3 in amino acids: CAWRGRKTVF. The CDR3 DNA reads as TGTGCCTGGAGGGGGAGAAAAACTGTTTTT.

The rearrangement links TRBV7-9 to TRBJ1-4; TRBD1 matches 7 bases. Trimming took 5 bases from V and 13 from J; bases not matched to a gene: 7. There are 12 residues in the CDR3. Germline CDR1 is SEHNR and CDR2 is FQNEAQ (reference sequence). In DNA, the CDR3 is TGTGCCAGCAGCCCGGACAGGATACGACTGTTTTTT. Translating gives CASSPDRIRLFF.

V gene TRBV6-5 combines with J gene TRBJ1-1; possibly TRBD1 for D (5 bases). The CDR3 is 14 residues long. Per germline, CDR1 MNHEY and CDR2 SVGAGI. The V and J ends lost 7 bases and 1 base respectively, with 13 bases between them. The CDR3 DNA follows: TGTGCCAGCACCCCTGGGGGAGGGAACACTGAAGCTTTCTTT. This encodes CASTPGGGNTEAFF.

There are a few counts of this clone. The rearrangement uses TRBV10-1 and TRBJ1-2, with a weak D call TRBD1 (6 bases). CDR1 and CDR2 from the germline V gene are WNHNN and SYGVQD (reference sequence). V was clipped by 5 bases and J by 2 bases, with 6 bases between them. The CDR3 runs 12 residues. CDR3 loop: CASSQGNYGYTF. CDR3 nucleotides: TGCGCCAGCAGTCAGGGGAACTATGGCTACACCTTC.

The chain recombines TRBV2 with TRBJ2-7; 9 bases match TRBD2. CDR3 size: 16 residues. CDR1 is SNHLY, CDR2 FYNNEI, per germline. V trimming: 6 bases; J trimming: 5 bases; junction bases outside the gene matches: 14. CDR3 sequence reads: CASRGPSGLAYDEQYF. In DNA form, the CDR3 reads TGTGCCAGCAGGGGACCCTCGGGACTAGCTTACGACGAGCAGTACTTC.

The chain joins TRBV19 to TRBJ2-1; 9 positions agree with TRBD2. The length of the CDR3 is 14 residues. Per the germline V gene, CDR1 is LNHDA and CDR2 is SQIVND (reference sequence). V lost 7 bases, J lost 4 bases, and 5 bases stayed unmatched. The CDR3 sequence is CASKGLAGYNEQFF. CDR3 coding DNA: TGTGCCAGTAAAGGGCTAGCGGGGTACAATGAGCAGTTCTTC. The whole variable domain, remainder taken from reference TRBV19 and TRBJ2-1, is DGGITQSPKYLFRKEGQNVTLSCEQNLNHDAMYWYRQDPGQGLRLIYYSQIVNDFQKGDIAEGYSVSREKKESFPLTVTSAQKNPTAFYLCASKGLAGYNEQFFGPGTRLTVL.